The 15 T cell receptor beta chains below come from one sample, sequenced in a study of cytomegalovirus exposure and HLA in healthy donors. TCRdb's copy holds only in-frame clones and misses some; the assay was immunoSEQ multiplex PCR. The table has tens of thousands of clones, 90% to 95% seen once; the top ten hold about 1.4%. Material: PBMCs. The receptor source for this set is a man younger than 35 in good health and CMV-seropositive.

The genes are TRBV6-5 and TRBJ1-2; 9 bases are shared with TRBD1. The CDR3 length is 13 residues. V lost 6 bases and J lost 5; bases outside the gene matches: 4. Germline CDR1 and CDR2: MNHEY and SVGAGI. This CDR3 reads CASRQGAFYGYTF. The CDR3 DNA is TGTGCCAGCAGACAGGGGGCGTTTTATGGCTACACCTTC.

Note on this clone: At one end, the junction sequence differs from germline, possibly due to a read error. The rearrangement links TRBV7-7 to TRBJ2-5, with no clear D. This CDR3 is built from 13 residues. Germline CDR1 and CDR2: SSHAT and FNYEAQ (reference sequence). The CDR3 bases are TGTGCTAGCAGCTTAACACAGCAAGAGACCCAGTACTTC. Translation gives CASSLTQQETQYF.

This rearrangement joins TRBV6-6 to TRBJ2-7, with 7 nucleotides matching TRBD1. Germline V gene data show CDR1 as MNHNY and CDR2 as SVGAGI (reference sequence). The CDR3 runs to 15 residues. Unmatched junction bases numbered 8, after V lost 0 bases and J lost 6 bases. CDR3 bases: TGTGCCAGCAGTTACTCTTTCAGGGGGTTAGGCGAGCAGTACTTC. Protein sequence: CASSYSFRGLGEQYF.

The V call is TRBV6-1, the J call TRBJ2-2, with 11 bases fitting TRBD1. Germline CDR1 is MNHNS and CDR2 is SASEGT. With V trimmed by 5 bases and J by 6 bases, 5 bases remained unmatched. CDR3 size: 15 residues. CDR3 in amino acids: CASSSGTGGAGELFF. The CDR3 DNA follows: TGTGCCAGCAGTTCCGGGACAGGGGGGGCCGGGGAGCTGTTTTTT.

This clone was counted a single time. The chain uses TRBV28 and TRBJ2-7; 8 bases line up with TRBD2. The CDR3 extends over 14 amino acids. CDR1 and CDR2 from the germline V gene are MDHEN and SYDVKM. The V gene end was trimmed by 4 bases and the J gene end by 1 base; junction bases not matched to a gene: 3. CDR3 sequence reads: CASSSLAGSYEQYF. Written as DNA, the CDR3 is TGTGCCAGCAGTTCATTAGCGGGGTCCTACGAGCAGTACTTC.

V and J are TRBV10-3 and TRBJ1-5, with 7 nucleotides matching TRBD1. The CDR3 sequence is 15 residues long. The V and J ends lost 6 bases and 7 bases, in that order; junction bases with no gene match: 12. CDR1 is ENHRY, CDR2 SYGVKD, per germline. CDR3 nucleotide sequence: TGTGCCATCAGGGGCGATGGAGGGGGCGGACAGCCCCAGCATTTT. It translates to CAIRGDGGGGQPQHF.

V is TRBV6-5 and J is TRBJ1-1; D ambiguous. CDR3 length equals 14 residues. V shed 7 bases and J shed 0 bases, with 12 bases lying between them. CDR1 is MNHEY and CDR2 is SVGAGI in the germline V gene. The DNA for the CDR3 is TGTGCCAGCACCCAGGAACCTATGAACACTGAAGCTTTCTTT. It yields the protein CASTQEPMNTEAFF.

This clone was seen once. Here the CDR3 reads CAWNGLTGELFF. Written as DNA, the CDR3 is TGTGCCTGGAATGGACTCACCGGGGAGCTGTTTTTT. The rearrangement joins TRBV30 to TRBJ2-2; weak D call: TRBD2 (5 bases). The CDR3 is made up of 12 amino acids. Germline-derived CDR1 and CDR2 are GTSNPN and SVGIG (reference sequence). V was shortened by 4 bases and J by 4 bases, with 7 bases between the two germline ends.

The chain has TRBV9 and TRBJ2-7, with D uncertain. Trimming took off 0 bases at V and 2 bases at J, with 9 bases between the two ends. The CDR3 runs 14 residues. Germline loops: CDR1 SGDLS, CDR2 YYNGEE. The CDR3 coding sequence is TGTGCCAGCAGCGTAGCCGGTCCCCCCTACGAGCAGTACTTC. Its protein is CASSVAGPPYEQYF.

CDR3 sequence: CASSSSSERETGELFF. CDR3 DNA: TGTGCCAGCAGCTCCAGTAGCGAGCGGGAAACCGGGGAGCTGTTTTTT. The rearrangement joins TRBV7-9 to TRBJ2-2, with 7 bases lining up with TRBD2. CDR1 and CDR2 from the germline V gene are SEHNR and FQNEAQ (reference sequence). V lost 4 bases and J lost 5; bases outside the gene matches: 10. This CDR3 is built from 16 residues.

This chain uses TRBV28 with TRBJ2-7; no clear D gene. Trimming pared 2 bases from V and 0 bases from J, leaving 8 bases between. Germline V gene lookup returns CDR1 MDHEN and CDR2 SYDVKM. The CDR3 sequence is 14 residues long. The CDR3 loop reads CASSLPGSSYEQYF. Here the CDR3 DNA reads TGTGCCAGCAGTTTACCAGGAAGCTCCTACGAGCAGTACTTC.

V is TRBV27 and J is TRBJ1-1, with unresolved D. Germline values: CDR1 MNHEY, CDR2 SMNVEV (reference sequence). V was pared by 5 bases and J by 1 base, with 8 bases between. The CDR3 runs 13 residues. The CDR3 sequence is CASSKRENTEAFF. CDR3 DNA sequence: TGTGCCAGCAGTAAACGAGAGAACACTGAAGCTTTCTTT.

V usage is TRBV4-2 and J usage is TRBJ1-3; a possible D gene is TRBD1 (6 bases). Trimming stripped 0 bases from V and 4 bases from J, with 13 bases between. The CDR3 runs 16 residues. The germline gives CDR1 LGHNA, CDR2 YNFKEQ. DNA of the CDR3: TGTGCCAGCAGCCAAGATCGGGGGGCTTACGGAAACACCATATATTTT. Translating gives CASSQDRGAYGNTIYF.

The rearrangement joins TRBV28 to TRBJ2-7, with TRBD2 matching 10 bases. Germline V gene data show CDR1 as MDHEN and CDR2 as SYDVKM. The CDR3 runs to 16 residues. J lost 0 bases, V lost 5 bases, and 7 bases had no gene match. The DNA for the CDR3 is TGTGCCAGCAGTATTCCTCCTAGCGGGAGCTCCTACGAGCAGTACTTC. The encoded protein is CASSIPPSGSSYEQYF.

The CDR3 here is CASSYGQGGQPQHF. The DNA of the CDR3 is TGTGCCAGCAGTTACGGGCAGGGTGGTCAGCCCCAGCATTTT. The chain recombines TRBV6-6 with TRBJ1-5; D perhaps matches TRBD1 (5 bases). Per the germline V gene, CDR1 is MNHNY and CDR2 is SVGAGI (reference sequence). There are 14 residues in the CDR3. V was trimmed by 2 bases and J by 6 bases, leaving 11 bases between them.